This T cell receptor beta chain was obtained from a study of CD8 T cells in ankylosing spondylitis. Findings and caveats of the study: Researchers reportedly found disease-linked clones significantly enriched in matched ankylosing spondylitis synovial fluid.

Trimming cost V 5 bases and J 2 bases, with 10 bases left between them. This CDR3 region has 13 residues. CDR1 is SGHRS, CDR2 YFSETQ, per germline. TCRdb reanalysed the 5' RACE reads using MiXCR and keeps one entry per CDR3 protein. The sample records under 300,000 distinct CDR3 sequences, less than 10% being singletons. The sample holds many counts of this clonotype. Its antigen remains unknown. The sequence was obtained from a male donor with ankylosing spondylitis or in good health (not recorded which). Sample: blood, either unsorted or a sorted T cell fraction (not recorded which). The rearrangement uses TRBV5-1 and TRBJ1-2; D remains ambiguous. CDR3 DNA: TGCGCCAGCAGTGAGGGAGCAAACTATGGCTACACCTTC. Its protein product is CASSEGANYGYTF.